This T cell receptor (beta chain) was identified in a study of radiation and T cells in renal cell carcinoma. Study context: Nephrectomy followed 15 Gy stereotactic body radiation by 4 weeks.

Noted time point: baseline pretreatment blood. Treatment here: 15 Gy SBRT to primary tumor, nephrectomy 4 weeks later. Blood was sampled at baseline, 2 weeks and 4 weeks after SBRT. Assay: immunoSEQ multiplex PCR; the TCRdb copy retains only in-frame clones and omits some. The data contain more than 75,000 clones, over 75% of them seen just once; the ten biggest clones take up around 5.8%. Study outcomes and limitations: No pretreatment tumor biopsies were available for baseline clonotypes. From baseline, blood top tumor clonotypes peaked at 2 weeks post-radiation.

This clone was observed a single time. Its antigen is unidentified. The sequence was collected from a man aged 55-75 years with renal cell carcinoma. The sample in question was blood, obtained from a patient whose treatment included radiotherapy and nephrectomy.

CDR3 DNA sequence: TGCGCCAGCAGCGGCGGGACTAGTTCCTACAATGAGCAGTTCTTC. Translating it yields CASSGGTSSYNEQFF. The V gene is TRBV5-1, the J gene TRBJ2-1; 8 bases align to TRBD2. This CDR3 spans 15 amino acids. Germline values: CDR1 SGHRS, CDR2 YFSETQ. V was pared by 4 bases and J by 1 base, with 4 bases of the junction left unmatched. Full variable domain (remainder filled in from reference TRBV5-1 and TRBJ2-1): KAGVTQTPRYLIKTRGQQVTLSCSPISGHRSVSWYQQTPGQGLQFLFEYFSETQRNKGNFPGRFSGRQFSNSRSEMNVSTLELGDSALYLCASSGGTSSYNEQFFGPGTRLTVL.